Listed here are 5 T cell receptor beta chains from one sample, sequenced in a study of blood T cell repertoires in COVID-19. The data were produced by immunoSEQ multiplex PCR, yet TCRdb's version contains in-frame clones alone and is incomplete. The data contain tens of thousands of clones, under 85% of them singletons. Sequencing was performed on peripheral blood. These TCRs come from a woman between 50 and 59 years old with acute or convalescent COVID-19.

J is TRBJ2-2 and V is TRBV19; TRBD2 agrees at 14 bases. CDR3 length equals 19 residues. Germline CDR1 is LNHDA and CDR2 is SQIVND (reference sequence). J lost 8 bases, V lost 5 bases, and 16 bases had no gene match. CDR3 in DNA: TGTGCCAGTAGTGCTAACACCGGGACTAGCGGGAGTCGGGCTGGGGAGCTGTTTTTT. Encoded protein: CASSANTGTSGSRAGELFF.

The chain couples TRBV19 to TRBJ2-3; no reliable D call. CDR1 is LNHDA, CDR2 SQIVND, per germline (reference sequence). The germline V and J ends were trimmed by 3 bases and 0 bases, with 4 bases remaining between them. This CDR3 region has 13 residues. The CDR3 bases are TGTGCCAGTAGTATTGCGAGCACAGATACGCAGTATTTT. Translated: CASSIASTDTQYF.

This clone was detected only a few times. The chain links TRBV19 to TRBJ1-1; 10 positions match TRBD1. The CDR3 spans 16 residues. V lost 5 bases to trimming and J lost 3 bases; unmatched junction nucleotides: 9. Germline V gene sequence: CDR1 LNHDA, CDR2 SQIVND (reference sequence). The CDR3 here is CASSWAGTGVDTEAFF. Written as DNA, the CDR3 is TGTGCCAGTAGTTGGGCCGGGACAGGGGTCGACACTGAAGCTTTCTTT.

V gene TRBV21-1 combines with J gene TRBJ1-1; the table's D call, TRBD1, was not checked against the DNA. TRBV21-1 is marked as a pseudogene. CDR3 length: 15 amino acids. The CDR3 loop reads CASSMGQGDNTEAFF. CDR3 sequence (DNA): TGTGCCAGCAGCATGGGACAGGGGGACAACACTGAAGCTTTCTTT.

The V and J genes are TRBV13 and TRBJ2-1; 13 nucleotides line up with TRBD2. CDR1 is PRHDT, CDR2 FYEKMQ, per germline (reference sequence). Unmatched junction bases numbered 3, after V lost 5 bases and J lost 8 bases. CDR3 length: 14 residues. CDR3: CASSRTSGSDEQFF. The CDR3 region has the DNA TGTGCCAGCAGCCGGACTAGCGGGAGCGATGAGCAGTTCTTC.